This T cell receptor beta chain was retrieved from a study of blood T cell repertoires in COVID-19. On the study more broadly: Both acute and convalescent COVID-19 samples were obtained from the United States, Italy and Spain. In each case, the material was cDNA or gDNA derived from T cells, B-cell-depleted T cells, or PBMCs.

Assay: immunoSEQ multiplex PCR; the TCRdb copy retains only in-frame clones and omits some. The sample lists about 97,000 clones, approximately 84% occurring once. Germline CDR1 reads MGHRA; CDR2 reads YSYEKL. Trimming removed 3 bases from V and 4 bases from J, with 22 bases in between. This CDR3 has 17 amino acids. The rearrangement uses TRBV4-1 and TRBJ2-7, with D possibly TRBD2 on 6 matching bases. The sequence came from a man between 65 and 85 years old with acute or convalescent COVID-19. The sample taken for sequencing was peripheral blood. The CDR3 spells CASSHTPRDGDEYEQYF. CDR3 in DNA: TGCGCCAGCAGCCACACTCCGCGGGACGGAGATGAATACGAGCAGTACTTC.